The 8 T cell receptor beta chains below all came from one sample that was sequenced in a study of CD8+CD57+ T cells in acquired aplastic anemia (dated by TCRdb to between 2017 and 2018). Sequencing relied on an Illumina HiSeq 2000. Profiling of TCR beta VDJ combinations and CDR3 sequences used genomic DNA as the template. TCRdb reanalyzed the raw reads on its own, using fastp at Q25 for trimming and MiXCR for clone calling, and kept in-frame beta chains. Duplicate CDR3 protein sequences are folded into a single record with the most common DNA and genes. In all, the sample holds 95,000 to 120,000 distinct CDR3 sequences, and approximately 49% of those were seen once. Of the sample, roughly a third is held by the ten largest clones. Sequenced material: sorted CD4+, CD8+, or CD8+CD57+ T cells (not recorded which) from PBMCs. All receptors come from a human donor in good health, serving as a control.

This clonotype came up many times. The CDR3 spells CASSSGVLGQETQYF. CDR3 sequence (DNA): TGTGCCAGCAGCTCAGGGGTCTTAGGACAAGAGACCCAGTACTTC. The V gene is TRBV7-3, the J gene TRBJ2-5; possible D gene TRBD1, 6 bases. V lost 4 bases and J lost 2, with 14 bases in between. The CDR3 consists of 15 residues. Germline CDR1 SGHTA, CDR2 FQGTGA.

The chain recombines TRBV12-3 or TRBV12-4 with TRBJ2-1, with 10 bases identical to TRBD1. There are 15 residues in the CDR3. V trimming: 1 base; J trimming: 8 bases; junction bases outside the gene matches: 5. The CDR3 bases are TGTGCCAGCAGTTTAGGGACAGGGGGTCAAGATGAGCAGTTCTTC. Amino acids: CASSLGTGGQDEQFF.

The genes are TRBV4-3 and TRBJ1-2; TRBD1 matches 8 bases. The CDR3 length is 15 residues. Germline CDR1 LGHNA, CDR2 YSLEER. The junction had 2 bases not matched to a gene; V was cut back by 0 bases and J by 2 bases. In DNA form, the CDR3 reads TGCGCCAGCAGCCAAGAGACAGGGGCGAACTATGGCTACACCTTC. Its protein product is CASSQETGANYGYTF.

The chain combines TRBV20-1 with TRBJ1-1, with D possibly TRBD1 on 5 matching bases. Between the trimmed V and J ends, which lost 5 bases and 3 bases, there was a span of 13 bases. CDR1 is DFQATT and CDR2 is SNEGSKA in the germline V gene (reference sequence). The CDR3 is made up of 13 amino acids. The CDR3 is CSASGLSDTEAFF. DNA for the CDR3: TGCAGTGCTTCGGGACTTTCGGACACTGAAGCTTTCTTT.

This clonotype was recorded a few times. CDR3 residues: CATSRGQGNPPLHF. CDR3 nucleotide sequence: TGTGCCACCAGCAGAGGGCAGGGGAACCCACCCCTCCACTTT. The V and J genes are TRBV15 and TRBJ1-6, with D perhaps TRBD1 (6 bases). V lost 1 base to trimming and J lost 11 bases, with 12 bases between them. Germline values: CDR1 LNHNV, CDR2 YYDKDF (reference sequence). CDR3 length: 14 amino acids.

V is TRBV19 and J is TRBJ2-7; 7 nucleotides align to TRBD1. Germline trimming cut 5 bases from V and 1 base from J; bases unmatched to any gene: 2. This CDR3 is built from 13 residues. The germline V gene has CDR1 LNHDA and CDR2 SQIVND (reference sequence). The CDR3 DNA follows: TGTGCCAGTAGTCTGGACAGGTCCTACGAGCAGTACTTC. Its protein is CASSLDRSYEQYF.

Many counts were recorded for this clonotype. The V call is TRBV12-3 or TRBV12-4, the J call TRBJ2-7; TRBD2 aligns across 8 bases. This CDR3 spans 13 amino acids. J was trimmed by 4 bases and V by 8 bases; bases with no gene match: 7. The CDR3 region is CASGVAGLYEQYF. In DNA form, the CDR3 reads TGTGCCAGCGGGGTAGCGGGGTTATACGAGCAGTACTTC.

A single count supports this clonotype. In DNA form, the CDR3 reads TGCGCCAGCAGTGAGGGGAGCGGGGGGGGGTTCATTGATACGCAGTATTTT. Translation gives CASSEGSGGGFIDTQYF. The rearrangement links TRBV10-2 to TRBJ2-3; TRBD2 aligns across 10 bases. The CDR3 sequence is 17 residues long. V gave up 2 bases and J gave up 6 bases; unmatched junction bases: 11. Germline V gene lookup returns CDR1 WSHSY and CDR2 SAAADI.